This TCR beta chain was found in a study of OX40 agonist ivuxolimab in advanced cancers. At the level of the study: Anti-PD-1, anti-PD-L1 or anti-CTLA-4 therapy given earlier was allowed, and 40% had some. Three patients showed partial responses: one hepatocellular carcinoma and two cutaneous melanoma cases. Notes on the study in general: At doses 0.1 to 3.0 mg/kg, CD4+ and CD8+ clones expanded.

The CDR3 covers 13 residues. Germline values: CDR1 SEHNR, CDR2 FQNEAQ (reference sequence). This clone was observed once. The antigen is not known. Clones were read by immunoSEQ multiplex PCR, and TCRdb kept only the in-frame ones, dropping some. This sample yields just under 85,000 clones, of which 65% to 85% are seen a single time; 7.3% belongs to the top ten. With autoimmune disease history or systemic immunosuppression, patients were excluded. This material consisted of CD4+ or CD8+ T cells sorted from blood, taken in a trial of the OX40 agonist ivuxolimab. The chain employs TRBV7-9 and TRBJ2-5; possibly TRBD1 for D (5 bases). The end of the DNA fits TRBJ2-7 better, so the J call may be wrong. This clonotype originated in an adult with an advanced solid tumor such as melanoma, head and neck, liver or kidney cancer. In nucleotides, the CDR3 is TGTGCCAGCGGTCGATGGACAACGAACGAGCAGTACTTC. It translates to CASGRWTTNEQYF.